The clone carrying this T cell receptor beta chain was recorded only once. Its antigen is still unknown. Germline V CDR1 and CDR2: MDHEN, SYDVKM. The CDR3 length is 16 residues. Trimming took off 5 bases at V and 2 bases at J, with 16 bases between the two ends. This record comes from a study of T cell responses to AZD1222 COVID-19 vaccine. Overall study results and limits: Repertoire sampling was restricted to post-peak T cell response timepoints. Following two doses of AZD1222, Spike-specific TCR breadth and depth rose.

TCRdb's copy holds only in-frame clones and misses some; the assay was immunoSEQ multiplex PCR. This repertoire shows 150,000 to 190,000 clones, about nine tenths found once; its top ten account for around 1.9%. Sequencing was performed on peripheral blood, taken on day 0 of AZD1222 vaccination. The source of this sequence is an adult in good health. The chain uses TRBV28 and TRBJ1-5; D remains unclear. DNA for the CDR3: TGTGCCAGCAGTGAGCCGCGAAGTGTCGGCAATCAGCCCCAGCATTTT. As protein: CASSEPRSVGNQPQHF.